The 10 T cell receptor beta chains below all came from one sample that was sequenced in a study of shared T cell receptors in the human thymus. Using immunoSEQ multiplex PCR, the repertoire was profiled, and TCRdb retains in-frame clones only, with some absent. Of hundreds of thousands of clones in the sample, about 90% are singletons; the top ten hold roughly 0.0089%. The sample was also reused in another study, on human thymus T cells.

The specimen sequenced was thymocytes. The receptors were sampled from a boy younger than two with a congenital heart defect.

V gene TRBV28 combines with J gene TRBJ2-5; 9 bases are a match to TRBD2. The CDR3 runs to 18 residues. With 5 bases clipped from V and 6 bases from J, the junction kept 19 bases outside the gene matches. Germline CDR1 reads MDHEN; CDR2 reads SYDVKM. Here the CDR3 DNA reads TGTGCCAGCAGTCTGACCCCCAGTAGCGGGAGCGGGGGTAAGACCCAGTACTTC. This encodes CASSLTPSSGSGGKTQYF.

V is TRBV15 and J is TRBJ2-3; TRBD1 might be the D (6 bases). CDR1 LNHNV and CDR2 YYDKDF come from the germline V gene (reference sequence). V was cut by 0 bases and J by 2 bases, with 18 bases left in between. The CDR3 consists of 18 residues. CDR3 region: CATSRDILNGGSTDTQYF. CDR3 coding DNA: TGTGCCACCAGCAGAGATATTTTAAATGGGGGCTCCACAGATACGCAGTATTTT.

The chain uses TRBV19 and TRBJ2-7; D is unresolved. CDR3 length equals 14 residues. Trimming stripped 3 bases from V and 4 bases from J, with 13 bases between. Looked up from germline, CDR1 is LNHDA and CDR2 is SQIVND (reference sequence). The CDR3 reads CASSMVARTYEQYF. In DNA form, the CDR3 reads TGTGCCAGTAGTATGGTCGCGAGAACTTACGAGCAGTACTTC.

This clone was counted a single time. The V gene is TRBV14, the J gene TRBJ1-2; D possibly corresponds to TRBD1 (5 bases). Germline CDR1 and CDR2: SGHDN and FVKESK. The CDR3 has 13 residues. The germline V and J ends were trimmed by 3 bases and 7 bases, with 12 bases remaining between them. The CDR3 protein is CASSHPRVGGYTF. In nucleotides, the CDR3 is TGTGCCAGCAGCCACCCCAGGGTAGGTGGCTACACCTTC.

V usage is TRBV27 and J usage is TRBJ2-5; TRBD1 might be the D (6 bases). Trimming shortened V by 6 bases and J by 0 bases, and 8 bases separated the two germline ends. CDR3 length equals 13 residues. Germline V gives CDR1 MNHEY, CDR2 SMNVEV (reference sequence). Here the CDR3 reads CASSRDNQETQYF. The CDR3 region has the DNA TGTGCCAGCAGCCGGGACAACCAAGAGACCCAGTACTTC.

The V gene is TRBV4-1, the J gene TRBJ2-7, with TRBD2 matching over 10 bases. The V and J ends lost 2 bases and 4 bases, in that order; junction bases with no gene match: 2. The CDR3 loop spans 14 amino acids. The germline V gene has CDR1 MGHRA and CDR2 YSYEKL. CDR3 DNA: TGCGCCAGCAGCCAACCGGGACTAGCGTACGAGCAGTACTTC. Its protein product is CASSQPGLAYEQYF.

V gene TRBV19 combines with J gene TRBJ1-5; D uncertain. Germline loops: CDR1 LNHDA, CDR2 SQIVND (reference sequence). This CDR3 comprises 17 residues. V lost 2 bases to trimming and J lost 0 bases, with 14 bases between them. CDR3 coding DNA: TGTGCCAGTAGTATAATTGGCCCCCGGAGTAGCAATCAGCCCCAGCATTTT. Translating gives CASSIIGPRSSNQPQHF.

This chain connects TRBV4-1 to TRBJ2-7; D is unclear. The CDR3 totals 14 residues. The germline V and J ends were trimmed by 0 bases and 0 bases, with 6 bases remaining between them. From germline, CDR1 is MGHRA and CDR2 YSYEKL. The CDR3 nucleotides read TGCGCCAGCAGCCAAGAGCCGAGCTCCTACGAGCAGTACTTC. Protein sequence: CASSQEPSSYEQYF.

V usage is TRBV6-6 and J usage is TRBJ1-4; no clear D gene. Germline V CDR1 and CDR2: MNHNY, SVGAGI (reference sequence). Trimming shortened V by 2 bases and J by 8 bases, and 9 bases separated the two germline ends. The CDR3 contains 13 residues. The CDR3, as DNA: TGTGCCAGCAGTTACCCGACCGGGGAAAAACTGTTTTTT. It specifies CASSYPTGEKLFF.

Notes on this clone: Its ends do not fully match the called genes, so a read error is possible. V and J are TRBV27 and TRBJ2-7; 10 bases agree with TRBD1. CDR1 is MNHEY and CDR2 is SMNVEV in the germline V gene (reference sequence). The CDR3 is 18 residues long. This CDR3 is CASSLSVNPGTGVREQYF. Written as DNA, the CDR3 is TGTGCCAGCAGTCTATCAGTAAATCCCGGGACAGGGGTACGCGAGCAGTACTTC.